One sample yielded the 18 T cell receptor beta chains listed below, sequenced in a study of T cell responses to AZD1222 COVID-19 vaccine. Some clones are missing from TCRdb's copy, which holds only in-frame ones; the method was immunoSEQ multiplex PCR. The table includes around 86,000 clones, almost 90% detected once. The sample consisted of peripheral blood, taken on day 0 of AZD1222 vaccination. All receptors derive from an adult in good health.

The rearrangement links TRBV3-1 (or the pseudogene TRBV3-2) to TRBJ2-1; no clear D. V lost 4 bases and J lost 3, with 13 bases in between. CDR1 LGHDT and CDR2 YNNKEL come from the germline V gene (reference sequence). The CDR3 covers 15 residues. The CDR3 DNA sequence: TGTGCCAGCAGCCCGTCGATGGACGGCTACAATGAGCAGTTCTTC. Residues: CASSPSMDGYNEQFF.

V and J are TRBV7-6 and TRBJ2-2; no clear D gene. With 5 bases removed from V and 1 base from J, the gap between germline ends came to 14 bases. The CDR3 covers 16 residues. Germline V gene lookup returns CDR1 SGHVS and CDR2 FNYEAQ. The CDR3 sequence is CASSPAGPMNTGELFF. The DNA of the CDR3 is TGTGCCAGCAGCCCCGCTGGGCCGATGAACACCGGGGAGCTGTTTTTT.

The chain employs TRBV4-3 and TRBJ2-7, with D possibly being TRBD1 (5 bases). The germline CDR1 and CDR2 sequences are LGHNA and YSLEER. Trimming left V 0 bases short and J 1 base short, with 7 bases between. The CDR3 is made up of 14 amino acids. DNA of the CDR3: TGCGCCAGCAGCCAAGAAGACAGTTCCTACGAGCAGTACTTC. Its protein product is CASSQEDSSYEQYF.

This chain joins TRBV29-1 and TRBJ1-2, with D possibly being TRBD1 (6 bases). Germline V gene lookup returns CDR1 SQVTM and CDR2 ANQGSEA. V was shortened by 3 bases and J by 4 bases, with 9 bases between the two germline ends. The CDR3 covers 12 residues. CDR3 sequence (DNA): TGCAGCGTTGAGGGGACACCCTATGGCTACACCTTC. This gives the protein CSVEGTPYGYTF.

This sequence joins TRBV19 and TRBJ2-7; possibly TRBD1 for D (6 bases). V lost 3 bases and J lost 5, with 17 bases in between. The germline gives CDR1 LNHDA, CDR2 SQIVND (reference sequence). The CDR3 spans 15 residues. This chain's CDR3 is CASSIGTRLGDEQYF. In DNA form, the CDR3 reads TGTGCCAGTAGTATTGGGACAAGATTAGGTGACGAGCAGTACTTC.

The V gene is TRBV24-1, the J gene TRBJ2-2; 9 bases agree with TRBD1. The CDR3 length is 18 residues. The ends lost 6 bases at V and 2 bases at J; junction bases unmatched: 12. Germline values: CDR1 KGHDR, CDR2 SFDVKD. The CDR3 region is CATSSREGQGGNTGELFF. DNA of the CDR3: TGTGCCACCAGTTCTAGAGAGGGACAGGGAGGAAACACCGGGGAGCTGTTTTTT.

The chain links TRBV12-3 or TRBV12-4 to TRBJ1-6, with TRBD1 as a possible D gene (6 bases). V was pared by 8 bases and J by 10 bases, with 12 bases between. The CDR3 loop spans 12 amino acids. CDR3 in DNA: TGTGCCAGCCAGACAGGTAGCTCACCCCTCCACTTT. Translation gives CASQTGSSPLHF.

The rearrangement joins TRBV25-1 to TRBJ2-7, with 9 bases matching TRBD1. This CDR3 has 15 residues. Germline-derived CDR1 and CDR2 are MGHDK and SYGVNS. V dropped 2 bases and J dropped 2; count of bases not matched to a gene: 4. The CDR3 DNA is TGTGCCAGCAGTGAACCGGGACAGGGCGCCTACGAGCAGTACTTC. Its protein is CASSEPGQGAYEQYF.

The chain employs TRBV18 and TRBJ2-7; D possibly corresponds to TRBD2 (5 bases). V was clipped by 1 base and J by 6 bases, with 13 bases between them. The CDR3 has 14 amino acids. Germline lookup yields CDR1 KGHSH and CDR2 LQKENI. CDR3 bases: TGTGCCAGCTCACCACTTGAGGGTGTTGGCGAGCAGTACTTC. It encodes CASSPLEGVGEQYF.

V gene TRBV11-2 combines with J gene TRBJ2-1, with 8 bases lining up with TRBD1. CDR1 SGHAT and CDR2 FQNNGV come from the germline V gene. This CDR3 has 16 amino acids. J gave up 6 bases and V 3 bases, and 10 bases lay outside the gene matches. CDR3: CASSFPPQGAFNEQFF. CDR3 DNA: TGTGCCAGCAGCTTTCCTCCCCAGGGGGCGTTCAATGAGCAGTTCTTC.

CDR3: CASSTGQGGGGYTF. CDR3 DNA: TGTGCCAGCAGTACGGGACAGGGTGGAGGTGGCTACACCTTC. The chain has TRBV6-5 and TRBJ1-2; 9 bases are a match to TRBD1. V shed 5 bases, J shed 7 bases, and the junction held 8 bases outside the gene matches. The CDR3 runs to 14 residues. Germline assignment: CDR1 MNHEY and CDR2 SVGAGI.

The chain combines TRBV30 with TRBJ1-6, with a possible D match to TRBD1 (5 bases). The CDR3 spans 12 residues. Germline lookup yields CDR1 GTSNPN and CDR2 SVGIG (reference sequence). Between the trimmed V and J ends, which lost 4 bases and 10 bases, there was a span of 11 bases. The chain's CDR3 is CAWTSGGSPLHF. CDR3 in DNA: TGTGCCTGGACGTCGGGGGGGTCACCCCTCCACTTT.

The chain joins TRBV7-9 to TRBJ1-2; D might be TRBD1 (6 bases). V gave up 2 bases and J gave up 3 bases, with 13 bases separating them. Germline lookup yields CDR1 SEHNR and CDR2 FQNEAQ (reference sequence). This CDR3 region has 15 residues. Here the CDR3 DNA reads TGTGCCAGCAGCTTATATGCAGGGGTGGACTATGGCTACACCTTC. Its translation: CASSLYAGVDYGYTF.

This clone appeared a single time. CDR3 in amino acids: CASSRTGTNYGYTF. The CDR3 DNA sequence: TGTGCCAGCAGCCGGACAGGGACTAACTATGGCTACACCTTC. V is TRBV11-2 and J is TRBJ1-2; 8 bases fit TRBD1. V lost 5 bases to trimming and J lost 0 bases; unmatched junction nucleotides: 2. There are 14 residues in the CDR3. Germline lookup yields CDR1 SGHAT and CDR2 FQNNGV.

The genes are TRBV2 and TRBJ1-5, with D perhaps TRBD1 (5 bases). The germline V gene encodes CDR1 SNHLY and CDR2 FYNNEI. CDR3 length equals 14 residues. V dropped 4 bases and J dropped 6 bases, with 13 bases sitting between them. The DNA for the CDR3 is TGTGCCAGCAGTGGGTTCGCAGGGATTCAGCCCCAGCATTTT. Its translation is CASSGFAGIQPQHF.

The CDR3 region has the DNA TGTGCCATCAGTGAGTCGTCACCTGGCTACACCTTC. Its translation: CAISESSPGYTF. This chain connects TRBV10-3 to TRBJ1-2; D is uncertain. The V end lost 0 bases, the J end lost 7 bases, and 6 bases lay between the germline ends. Germline V gene lookup returns CDR1 ENHRY and CDR2 SYGVKD. The CDR3 totals 12 residues.

The chain couples TRBV7-3 to TRBJ1-5, with 8 bases matching TRBD1. The germline V gene has CDR1 SGHTA and CDR2 FQGTGA. This CDR3 region has 19 residues. Trimming removed 4 bases from V and 5 bases from J; junction bases left unmatched: 19. The CDR3 region has the DNA TGTGCCAGCAGCTACTCGGACAGGGAGCTTCAAAACTATTATCAGCCCCAGCATTTT. Its translation is CASSYSDRELQNYYQPQHF.

J is TRBJ1-4 and V is TRBV5-5, with 10 nucleotides matching TRBD1. This CDR3 comprises 16 residues. The junction had 11 bases not matched to a gene; V was cut back by 4 bases and J by 8 bases. CDR1 is SGHKS, CDR2 YYEKEE, per germline (reference sequence). As DNA, the CDR3 is TGTGCCAGCAGCAATCCGGGGACAGGGGAGGGGGAAAAACTGTTTTTT. The encoded protein is CASSNPGTGEGEKLFF.